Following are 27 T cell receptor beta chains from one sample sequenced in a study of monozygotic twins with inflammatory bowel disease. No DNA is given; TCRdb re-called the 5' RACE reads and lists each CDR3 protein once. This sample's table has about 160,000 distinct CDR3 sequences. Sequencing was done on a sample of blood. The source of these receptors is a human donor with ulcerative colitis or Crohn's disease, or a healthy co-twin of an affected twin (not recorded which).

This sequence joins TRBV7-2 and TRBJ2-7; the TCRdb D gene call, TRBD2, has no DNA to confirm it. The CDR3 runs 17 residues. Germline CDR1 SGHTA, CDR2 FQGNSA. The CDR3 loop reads CASSLEGASGIYYEQYF.

The CDR3 sequence is CASSRRSLGGRESTGELFF. The chain links TRBV28 to TRBJ2-2; TCRdb returns TRBD2, unconfirmable since there is no DNA. The CDR3 is 19 amino acids. CDR1 is MDHEN, CDR2 SYDVKM, per germline.

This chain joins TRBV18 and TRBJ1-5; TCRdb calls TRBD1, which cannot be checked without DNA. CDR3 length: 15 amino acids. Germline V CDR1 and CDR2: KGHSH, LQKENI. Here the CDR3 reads CASSPNTGERQPQHF.

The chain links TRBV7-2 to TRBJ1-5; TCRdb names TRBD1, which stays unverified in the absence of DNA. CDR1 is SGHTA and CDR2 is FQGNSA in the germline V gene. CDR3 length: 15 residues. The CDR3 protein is CASSIKTGSNQPQHF.

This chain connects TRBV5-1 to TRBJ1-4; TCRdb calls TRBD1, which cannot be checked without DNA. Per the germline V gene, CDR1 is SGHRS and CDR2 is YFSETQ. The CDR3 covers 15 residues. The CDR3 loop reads CASSLEGQGSEKLFF.

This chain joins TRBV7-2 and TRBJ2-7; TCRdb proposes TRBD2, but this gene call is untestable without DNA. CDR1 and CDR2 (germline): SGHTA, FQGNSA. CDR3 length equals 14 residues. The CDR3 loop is CASSGGTTRYEQYF.

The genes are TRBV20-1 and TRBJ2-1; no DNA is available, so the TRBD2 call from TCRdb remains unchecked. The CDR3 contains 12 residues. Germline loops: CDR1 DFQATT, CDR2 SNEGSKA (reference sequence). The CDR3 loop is CSLAGSYNEQFF.

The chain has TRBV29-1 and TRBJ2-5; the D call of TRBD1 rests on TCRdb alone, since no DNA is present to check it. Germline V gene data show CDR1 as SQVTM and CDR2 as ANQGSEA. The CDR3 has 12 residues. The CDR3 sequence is CSASGGPETQYF.

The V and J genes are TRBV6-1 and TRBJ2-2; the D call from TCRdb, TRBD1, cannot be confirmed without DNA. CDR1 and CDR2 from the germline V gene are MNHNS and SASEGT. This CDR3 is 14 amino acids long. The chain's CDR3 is CASNLSGRTGELFF.

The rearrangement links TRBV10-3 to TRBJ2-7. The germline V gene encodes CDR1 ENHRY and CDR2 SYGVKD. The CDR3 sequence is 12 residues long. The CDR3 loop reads CAISRTVYEQYF.

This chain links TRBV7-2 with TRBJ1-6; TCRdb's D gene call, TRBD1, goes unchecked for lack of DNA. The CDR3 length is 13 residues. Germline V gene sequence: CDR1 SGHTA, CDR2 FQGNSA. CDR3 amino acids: CASSSPRNSPLHF.

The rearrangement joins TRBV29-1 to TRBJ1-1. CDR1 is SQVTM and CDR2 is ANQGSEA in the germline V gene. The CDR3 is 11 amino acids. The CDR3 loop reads CSVQRVFEAFF.

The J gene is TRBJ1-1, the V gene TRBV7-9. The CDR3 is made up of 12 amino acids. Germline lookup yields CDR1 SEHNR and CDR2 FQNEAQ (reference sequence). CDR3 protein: CASSLDSTEAFF.

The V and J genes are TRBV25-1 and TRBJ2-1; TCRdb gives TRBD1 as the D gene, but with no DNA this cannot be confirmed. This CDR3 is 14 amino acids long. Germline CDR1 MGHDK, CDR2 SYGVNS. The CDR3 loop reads CASTGTPEVNEQFF.

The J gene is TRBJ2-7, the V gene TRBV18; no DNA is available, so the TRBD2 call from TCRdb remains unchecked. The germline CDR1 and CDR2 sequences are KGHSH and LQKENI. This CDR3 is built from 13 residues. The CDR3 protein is CASSPPGREEQYF.

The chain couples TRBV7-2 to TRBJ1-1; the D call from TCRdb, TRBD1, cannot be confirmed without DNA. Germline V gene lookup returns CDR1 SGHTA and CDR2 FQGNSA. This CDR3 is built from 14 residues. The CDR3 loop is CASSDREVSTEAFF.

CDR3 protein: CASSLGVITEQFF. This rearrangement joins TRBV7-8 to TRBJ2-1. CDR1 is SGHVS and CDR2 is FQNEAQ in the germline V gene. The CDR3 is 13 amino acids. Complete variable domain (other parts from reference TRBV7-8 and TRBJ2-1): GAGVSQSPRYKVAKRGQDVALRCDPISGHVSLFWYQQALGQGPEFLTYFQNEAQLDKSGLPSDRFFAERPEGSVSTLKIQRTQQEDSAVYLCASSLGVITEQFFGPGTRLTVL.

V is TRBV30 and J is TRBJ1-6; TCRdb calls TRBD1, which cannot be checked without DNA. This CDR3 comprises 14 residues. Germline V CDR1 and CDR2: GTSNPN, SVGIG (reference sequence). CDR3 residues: CAWSLTGVNSPLHF.

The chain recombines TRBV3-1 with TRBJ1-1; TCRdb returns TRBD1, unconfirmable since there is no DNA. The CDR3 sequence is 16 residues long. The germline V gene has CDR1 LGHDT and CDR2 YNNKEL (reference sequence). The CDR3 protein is CASSQDGDSMNTEAFF.

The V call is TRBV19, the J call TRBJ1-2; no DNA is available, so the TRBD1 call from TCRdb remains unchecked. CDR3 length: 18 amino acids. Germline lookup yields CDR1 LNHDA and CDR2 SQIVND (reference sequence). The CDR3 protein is CASLSRTGQGASDYGYTF.

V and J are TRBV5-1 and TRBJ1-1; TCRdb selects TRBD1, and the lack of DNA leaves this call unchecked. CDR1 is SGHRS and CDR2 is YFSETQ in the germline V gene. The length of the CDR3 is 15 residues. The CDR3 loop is CASSSGTVLNTEAFF.

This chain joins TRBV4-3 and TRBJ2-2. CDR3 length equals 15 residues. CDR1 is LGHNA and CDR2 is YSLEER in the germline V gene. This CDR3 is CASSQEPANTGELFF.

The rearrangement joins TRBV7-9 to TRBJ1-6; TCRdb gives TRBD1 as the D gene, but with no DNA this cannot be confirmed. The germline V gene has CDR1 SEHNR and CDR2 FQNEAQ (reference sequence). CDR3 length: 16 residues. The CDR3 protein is CASSLIGGDRNSPLHF.

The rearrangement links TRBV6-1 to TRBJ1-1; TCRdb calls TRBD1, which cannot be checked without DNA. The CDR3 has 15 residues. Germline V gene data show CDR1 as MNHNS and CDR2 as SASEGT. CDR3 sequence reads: CASSERDNWWSEAFF.

CDR3 sequence: CSARGDSQETQYF. The rearrangement uses TRBV20-1 and TRBJ2-5; the TRBD1 assignment by TCRdb is unverifiable without DNA. The CDR3 contains 13 residues. Germline CDR1 reads DFQATT; CDR2 reads SNEGSKA (reference sequence).

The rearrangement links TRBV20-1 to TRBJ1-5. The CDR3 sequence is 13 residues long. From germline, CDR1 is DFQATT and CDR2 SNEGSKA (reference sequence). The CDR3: CSASGGSNQPQHF.

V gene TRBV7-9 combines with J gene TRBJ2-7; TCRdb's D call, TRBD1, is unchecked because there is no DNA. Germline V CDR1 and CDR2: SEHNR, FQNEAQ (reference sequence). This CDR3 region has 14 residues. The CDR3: CASSPQGTAYEQYF.